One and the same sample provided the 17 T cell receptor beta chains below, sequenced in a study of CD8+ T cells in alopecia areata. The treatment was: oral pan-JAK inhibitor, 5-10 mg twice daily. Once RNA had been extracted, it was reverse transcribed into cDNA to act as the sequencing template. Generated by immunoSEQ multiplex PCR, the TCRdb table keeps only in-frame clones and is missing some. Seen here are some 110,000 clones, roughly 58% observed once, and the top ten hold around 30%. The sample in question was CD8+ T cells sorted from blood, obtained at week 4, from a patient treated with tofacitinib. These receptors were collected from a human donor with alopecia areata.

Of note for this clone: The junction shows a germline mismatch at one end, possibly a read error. The CDR3 here is CSVEGTGWNYNEQFF. The CDR3 bases are TGCAGCGTCGAAGGGACAGGGTGGAACTACAATGAGCAGTTCTTC. J is TRBJ2-1 and V is TRBV29-1, with 9 bases matching TRBD1. The germline V gene has CDR1 SQVTM and CDR2 ANQGSEA. This CDR3 is 15 amino acids long.

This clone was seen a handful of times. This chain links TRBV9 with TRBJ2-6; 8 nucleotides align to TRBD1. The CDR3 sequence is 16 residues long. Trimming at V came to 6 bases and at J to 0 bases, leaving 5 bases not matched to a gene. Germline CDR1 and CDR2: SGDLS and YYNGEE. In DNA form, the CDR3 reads TGTGCCAGCAAGACAGGGGCAAGCTCTGGGGCCAACGTCCTGACTTTC. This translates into CASKTGASSGANVLTF.

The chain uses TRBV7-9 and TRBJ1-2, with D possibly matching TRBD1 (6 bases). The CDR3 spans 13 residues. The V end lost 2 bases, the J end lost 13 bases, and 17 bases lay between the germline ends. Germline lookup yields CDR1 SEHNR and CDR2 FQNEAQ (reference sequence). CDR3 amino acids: CASSLPLDRSGTF. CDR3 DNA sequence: TGTGCCAGCAGCTTACCCCTGGACAGATCGGGCACCTTC.

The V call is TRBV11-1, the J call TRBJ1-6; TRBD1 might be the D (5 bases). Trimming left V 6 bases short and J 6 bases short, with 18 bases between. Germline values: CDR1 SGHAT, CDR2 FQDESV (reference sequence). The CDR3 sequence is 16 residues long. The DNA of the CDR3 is TGTGCCAGCAGTGTGCTATTCCAGGGTAGTAATTCACCCCTCCACTTT. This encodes CASSVLFQGSNSPLHF.

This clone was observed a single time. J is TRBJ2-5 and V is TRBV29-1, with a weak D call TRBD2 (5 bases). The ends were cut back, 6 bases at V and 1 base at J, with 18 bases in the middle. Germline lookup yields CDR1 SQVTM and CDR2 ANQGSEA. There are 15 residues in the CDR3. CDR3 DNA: TGCAGCGTGGTGCCGGGGTGGGTGAGCCAAGAGACCCAGTACTTC. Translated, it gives CSVVPGWVSQETQYF.

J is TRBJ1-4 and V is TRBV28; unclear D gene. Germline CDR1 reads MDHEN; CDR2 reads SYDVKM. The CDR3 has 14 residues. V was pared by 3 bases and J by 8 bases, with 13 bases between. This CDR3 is CASSLLGLGEKLFF. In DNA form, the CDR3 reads TGTGCCAGCAGTTTGTTAGGGCTTGGAGAAAAACTGTTTTTT.

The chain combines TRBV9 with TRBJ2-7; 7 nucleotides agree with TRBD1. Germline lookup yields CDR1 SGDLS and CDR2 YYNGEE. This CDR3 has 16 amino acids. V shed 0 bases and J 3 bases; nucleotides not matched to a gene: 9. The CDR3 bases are TGTGCCAGCAGCGTAGCCCCGGACAGGTGGAGCTACGAGCAGTACTTC. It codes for CASSVAPDRWSYEQYF.

As DNA, the CDR3 is TGTGCCAGCAGTGAACGGTTGTCAGATACGCAGTATTTT. Protein sequence: CASSERLSDTQYF. The chain recombines TRBV25-1 with TRBJ2-3; D gene ambiguous. Trimming removed 2 bases from V and 4 bases from J, with 7 bases in between. Germline CDR1 reads MGHDK; CDR2 reads SYGVNS. The length of the CDR3 is 13 residues.

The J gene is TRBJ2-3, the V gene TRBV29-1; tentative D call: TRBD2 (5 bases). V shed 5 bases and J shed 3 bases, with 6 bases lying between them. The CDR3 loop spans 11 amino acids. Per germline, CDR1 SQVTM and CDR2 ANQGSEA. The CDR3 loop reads CSVWETDTQYF. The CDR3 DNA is TGCAGCGTTTGGGAGACAGATACGCAGTATTTT.

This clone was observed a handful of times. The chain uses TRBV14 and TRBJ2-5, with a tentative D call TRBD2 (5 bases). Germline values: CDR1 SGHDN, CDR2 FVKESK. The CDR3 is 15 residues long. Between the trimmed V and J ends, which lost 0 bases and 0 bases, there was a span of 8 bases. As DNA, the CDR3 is TGTGCCAGCAGCCAAGAGGAGGAGTACCAAGAGACCCAGTACTTC. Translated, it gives CASSQEEEYQETQYF.

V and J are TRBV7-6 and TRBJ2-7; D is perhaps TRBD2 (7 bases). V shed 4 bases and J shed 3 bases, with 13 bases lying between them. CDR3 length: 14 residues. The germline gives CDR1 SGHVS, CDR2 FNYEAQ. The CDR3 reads CASSSGEGVYEQYF. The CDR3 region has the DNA TGTGCCAGCAGCTCCGGGGAGGGGGTCTACGAGCAGTACTTC.

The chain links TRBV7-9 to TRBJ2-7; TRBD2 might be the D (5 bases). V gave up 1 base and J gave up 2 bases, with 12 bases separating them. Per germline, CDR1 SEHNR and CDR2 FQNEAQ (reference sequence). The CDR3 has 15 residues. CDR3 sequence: CASSLEIGLAYEQYF. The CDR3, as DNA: TGTGCCAGCAGCTTAGAGATAGGACTGGCCTACGAGCAGTACTTC.

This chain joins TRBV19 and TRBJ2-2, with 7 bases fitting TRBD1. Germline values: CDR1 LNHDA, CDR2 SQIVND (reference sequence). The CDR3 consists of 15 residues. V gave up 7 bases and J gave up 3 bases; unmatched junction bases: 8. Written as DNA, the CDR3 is TGTGCCAGTACCCGATGGGACAGTCACACCGGGGAGCTGTTTTTT. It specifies CASTRWDSHTGELFF.

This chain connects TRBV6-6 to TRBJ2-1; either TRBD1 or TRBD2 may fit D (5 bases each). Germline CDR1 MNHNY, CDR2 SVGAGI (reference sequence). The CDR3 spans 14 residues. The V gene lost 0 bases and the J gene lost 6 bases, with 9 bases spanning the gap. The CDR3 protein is CASSYSEGTNEQFF. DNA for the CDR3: TGTGCCAGCAGTTACTCCGAGGGGACCAATGAGCAGTTCTTC.

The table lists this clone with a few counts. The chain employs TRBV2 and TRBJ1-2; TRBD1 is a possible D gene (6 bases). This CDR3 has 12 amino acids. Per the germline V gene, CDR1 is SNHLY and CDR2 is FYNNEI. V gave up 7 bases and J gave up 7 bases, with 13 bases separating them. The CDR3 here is CASTEGESGYTF. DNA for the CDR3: TGTGCCAGCACGGAGGGGGAGTCTGGCTACACCTTC.

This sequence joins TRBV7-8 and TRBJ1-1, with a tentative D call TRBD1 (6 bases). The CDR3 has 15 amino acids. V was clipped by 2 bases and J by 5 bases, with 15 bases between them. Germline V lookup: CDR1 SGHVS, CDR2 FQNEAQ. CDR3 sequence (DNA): TGTGCCAGCAGCTTATCTGGGGGGCGGAGGACTGAAGCTTTCTTT. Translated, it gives CASSLSGGRRTEAFF.

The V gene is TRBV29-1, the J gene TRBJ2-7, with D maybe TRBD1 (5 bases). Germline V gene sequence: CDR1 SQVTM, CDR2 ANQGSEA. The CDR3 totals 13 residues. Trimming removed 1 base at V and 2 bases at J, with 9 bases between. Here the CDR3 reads CSVEGQGAYEQYF. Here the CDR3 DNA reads TGCAGCGTTGAAGGGCAGGGCGCCTACGAGCAGTACTTC.